These 21 T cell receptor beta chains share one sample of origin, sequenced in a study of blood T cell repertoires in COVID-19. The data were produced by immunoSEQ multiplex PCR, yet TCRdb's version contains in-frame clones alone and is incomplete. The sample holds tens of thousands of clones, about 70% seen once. Sequencing was performed on peripheral blood. The receptors shown here come from a man aged 65-85 years with active or convalescent COVID-19.

The chain employs TRBV6-4 and TRBJ2-3; D not certain. V was shortened by 0 bases and J by 6 bases, with 7 bases between the two germline ends. Per germline, CDR1 MRHNA and CDR2 SNTAGT. The CDR3 spans 13 residues. CDR3 nucleotide sequence: TGTGCCAGCAGTGACTCGCGACTGGATACGCAGTATTTT. Its translation: CASSDSRLDTQYF.

This clone was seen just once. The chain is built from TRBV10-3 and TRBJ1-6; tentative D call: TRBD1 (6 bases). Germline lookup yields CDR1 ENHRY and CDR2 SYGVKD. This CDR3 is built from 14 residues. The V end lost 6 bases, the J end lost 8 bases, and 14 bases lay between the germline ends. In DNA form, the CDR3 reads TGTGCCATCAGCACTACAGGGAAGGATTCACCCCTCCACTTT. It codes for CAISTTGKDSPLHF.

J is TRBJ2-1 and V is TRBV29-1, with TRBD2 identical over 12 bases. Germline loops: CDR1 SQVTM, CDR2 ANQGSEA. The CDR3 contains 15 residues. With V trimmed by 5 bases and J by 3 bases, 5 bases remained unmatched. The CDR3 coding sequence is TGCAGCGTTCCTAGCGGGGGGGCTTACTACAATGAGCAGTTCTTC. Its protein product is CSVPSGGAYYNEQFF.

The chain recombines TRBV9 with TRBJ1-1; 9 bases fit TRBD1. Germline-derived CDR1 and CDR2 are SGDLS and YYNGEE. The J segment lost 10 bases and the V segment lost 5 bases, leaving 12 bases of the junction unmatched. CDR3 length: 14 amino acids. The CDR3 protein is CASSPGQGILGAFF. The CDR3 DNA sequence: TGTGCCAGCAGTCCGGGACAGGGCATTTTAGGAGCTTTCTTT.

A single count supports this clone. Other DNA variants within this sample encode the same CDR3. The chain has TRBV30 and TRBJ2-5, with 8 bases that match TRBD1. In germline, CDR1 is GTSNPN, CDR2 SVGIG (reference sequence). There are 15 residues in the CDR3. The V gene end was trimmed by 4 bases and the J gene end by 5 bases; junction bases not matched to a gene: 12. CDR3 residues: CAWTLSGQGGETQYF. CDR3 bases: TGTGCCTGGACACTATCCGGACAGGGTGGGGAGACCCAGTACTTC.

As concerns this clone: At one end the junction does not follow the germline gene, possibly because of a read error. The CDR3 DNA sequence: TGCGCCAGCAGCCCCTATCCGATGGTGCCCCCACTTGGTTCCTTC. The encoded protein is CASSPYPMVPPLGSF. This rearrangement joins TRBV4-1 to TRBJ1-2; no clear D gene. The CDR3 length is 15 residues. CDR1 is MGHRA and CDR2 is YSYEKL in the germline V gene.

This clone has a single count. The chain carries TRBV27 and TRBJ1-6, with 7 nucleotides matching TRBD1. The CDR3 runs 17 residues. CDR1 is MNHEY, CDR2 SMNVEV, per germline (reference sequence). V lost 3 bases, J lost 2 bases, and 7 bases stayed unmatched. The CDR3 DNA reads TGTGCCAGCAGTTTCTCAGGGGGATCGACCTATAATTCACCCCTCCACTTT. Translating gives CASSFSGGSTYNSPLHF.

The chain combines TRBV11-3 with TRBJ2-5, with a tentative D call TRBD2 (7 bases). Trimming took 6 bases from V and 5 from J, leaving 19 bases between them. The CDR3 sequence is 15 residues long. Germline-derived CDR1 and CDR2 are SGHNT and YENEEA. CDR3 DNA: TGTGCCAGCAGTAAGGGGGGGCTTCGGGAGGAGACCCAGTACTTC. Protein product: CASSKGGLREETQYF.

This chain links TRBV2 with TRBJ2-3, with 7 bases fitting TRBD2. V trimming: 4 bases; J trimming: 2 bases; junction bases outside the gene matches: 6. This CDR3 is 15 amino acids long. The germline CDR1 and CDR2 sequences are SNHLY and FYNNEI. CDR3 residues: CASSVESGATDTQYF. The CDR3 DNA sequence: TGTGCCAGCAGTGTTGAAAGCGGGGCCACAGATACGCAGTATTTT.

The CDR3 nucleotides read TGTGCCAGCAGTGAATTGTTGGGGAGGGGGGTTGGCTACACCTTC. It codes for CASSELLGRGVGYTF. The chain combines TRBV25-1 with TRBJ1-2; tentative D call: TRBD1 (6 bases). CDR1 is MGHDK and CDR2 is SYGVNS in the germline V gene. The CDR3 is made up of 15 amino acids. With 1 base removed from V and 7 bases from J, the gap between germline ends came to 16 bases.

The table lists this clone with a few counts. V and J are TRBV28 and TRBJ2-7; 8 bases are a match to TRBD1. V dropped 6 bases and J dropped 2; count of bases not matched to a gene: 12. Germline CDR1 reads MDHEN; CDR2 reads SYDVKM. The CDR3 length is 16 residues. The CDR3 DNA reads TGTGCCAGCAGCCCCATCCTTCTGACAGGGGCCTACGAGCAGTACTTC. It encodes CASSPILLTGAYEQYF. Together with reference TRBV28 and TRBJ2-7, the CDR3 gives the full variable domain: DVKVTQSSRYLVKRTGEKVFLECVQDMDHENMFWYRQDPGLGLRLIYFSYDVKMKEKGDIPEGYSVSREKKERFSLILESASTNQTSMYLCASSPILLTGAYEQYFGPGTRLTVT.

V and J are TRBV27 and TRBJ1-4; 9 nucleotides agree with TRBD1. Per germline, CDR1 MNHEY and CDR2 SMNVEV (reference sequence). J was trimmed by 8 bases and V by 6 bases; bases with no gene match: 10. The CDR3 loop spans 15 amino acids. Written as DNA, the CDR3 is TGTGCCAGCAGAAGATTAACAGGGGGCTGGGAAAAACTGTTTTTT. Protein product: CASRRLTGGWEKLFF.

This chain connects TRBV4-1 to TRBJ2-3, with D possibly matching TRBD2 (6 bases). Trimming shortened V by 3 bases and J by 6 bases, and 19 bases separated the two germline ends. The germline V gene encodes CDR1 MGHRA and CDR2 YSYEKL. This CDR3 is 16 amino acids long. CDR3 amino acids: CASSQSSWRGQDTQYF. The CDR3 coding sequence is TGCGCCAGCAGCCAGTCCTCCTGGAGGGGTCAGGATACGCAGTATTTT.

V and J are TRBV6-1 and TRBJ2-3; D unresolved. The germline V and J ends were trimmed by 1 base and 1 base, with 9 bases remaining between them. From germline, CDR1 is MNHNS and CDR2 SASEGT. The CDR3 totals 15 residues. CDR3 protein: CASSEGAYGTDTQYF. DNA for the CDR3: TGTGCCAGCAGTGAAGGGGCTTATGGCACAGATACGCAGTATTTT.

The chain recombines TRBV4-1 with TRBJ1-6, with 9 nucleotides matching TRBD1. The germline gives CDR1 MGHRA, CDR2 YSYEKL. This CDR3 comprises 18 residues. The V segment lost 3 bases and the J segment 3 bases; nucleotides outside the gene matches: 9. The CDR3 DNA sequence: TGCGCCAGCAGCCAGGATACAGGGGGCTCCCTCTATAATTCACCCCTCCACTTT. Protein: CASSQDTGGSLYNSPLHF.

V gene TRBV28 combines with J gene TRBJ2-7; the match to TRBD1 covers 7 bases. The trim removed 5 bases at V and 3 bases at J, leaving 10 bases unmatched. The length of the CDR3 is 15 residues. Germline lookup yields CDR1 MDHEN and CDR2 SYDVKM. The DNA for the CDR3 is TGTGCCAGCAGTCCAGTACAGGGGCCTCTCTACGAGCAGTACTTC. Protein product: CASSPVQGPLYEQYF.

The chain combines TRBV6-5 with TRBJ2-7; possibly TRBD1 for D (5 bases). This CDR3 has 13 amino acids. CDR1 is MNHEY and CDR2 is SVGAGI in the germline V gene. V was cut by 6 bases and J by 6 bases, with 15 bases left in between. CDR3 region: CASRMNGQAEQYF. CDR3 coding DNA: TGTGCCAGCAGAATGAACGGACAAGCCGAGCAGTACTTC.

The chain employs TRBV2 and TRBJ1-1; D is perhaps TRBD1 (5 bases). Germline V gene lookup returns CDR1 SNHLY and CDR2 FYNNEI. Trimming cost V 8 bases and J 4 bases, with 17 bases left between them. CDR3 length: 14 residues. The CDR3 nucleotides are TGTGCCAGCCTTTTAGAGGAAGGGGCCACTGAAGCTTTCTTT. Translation: CASLLEEGATEAFF.

The chain uses TRBV19 and TRBJ2-1; tentative D call: TRBD2 (6 bases). Germline CDR1 LNHDA, CDR2 SQIVND (reference sequence). V was cut by 11 bases and J by 0 bases, with 14 bases left in between. This CDR3 comprises 14 residues. This CDR3 reads CASMRGNSYNEQFF. The DNA for the CDR3 is TGTGCCTCGATGCGGGGAAACTCCTACAATGAGCAGTTCTTC.

The chain employs TRBV19 and TRBJ1-5; a possible D gene is TRBD1 (5 bases). There are 14 residues in the CDR3. V lost 3 bases, J lost 4 bases, and 10 bases lay in between. Germline V CDR1 and CDR2: LNHDA, SQIVND (reference sequence). CDR3 nucleotide sequence: TGTGCCAGTAGTATCCGACGGACAAATCAGCCCCAGCATTTT. Encoded protein: CASSIRRTNQPQHF. Supplemented by reference TRBV19 and TRBJ1-5, the full variable domain reads DGGITQSPKYLFRKEGQNVTLSCEQNLNHDAMYWYRQDPGQGLRLIYYSQIVNDFQKGDIAEGYSVSREKKESFPLTVTSAQKNPTAFYLCASSIRRTNQPQHFGDGTRLSIL.

V and J are TRBV12-5 and TRBJ2-3; D gene uncertain. Trimming removed 6 bases at V and 1 base at J, with 14 bases between. The CDR3 is made up of 15 amino acids. Per germline, CDR1 LGHNT and CDR2 FRNRAP. The chain's CDR3 is CASGMRTTGTDTQYF. The CDR3 DNA follows: TGTGCTAGTGGAATGCGTACTACCGGCACAGATACGCAGTATTTT.